The T cell receptor (beta chain) under discussion was sequenced for a study of blood T cell repertoires in COVID-19 (TCRdb year 2020). Regarding the complete study: Samples from collaborators originated in the United States, Italy and Spain and spanned both the acute and convalescent phases of COVID-19. Where HLA class I and class II types were available, the types were taken from metadata supplied by the sample provider, not from assay-based typing. Subjects who had been exposed to COVID-19, were actively infected with it, or had recovered from it provided the deeply sampled blood TCRbeta repertoires that made up the dataset. Nearly every sample came with metadata listing a de-identified subject ID, COVID-19 status, age in years and sex. Samples came from the ongoing ImmuneRACE study (first 160 participants) plus 1,254 subjects from 6 global collaborators. The repertoires were released in a freely available public database meant as a resource for research on the immune response to SARS-CoV-2. The material from the prospective study consisted of cDNA or gDNA derived from T cells, B-cell-depleted T cells, or PBMCs.

What the authors observed across the whole study: Clinical and demographic metadata were provided uncurated, with the amount varying by source and participant.

The CDR3, cysteine through phenylalanine, is 15 amino acids long. Only the CDR3 DNA stays, 45 bases, in frame from base 1. CDR1 and CDR2 were assigned from the germline V gene (reference sequence) as LGHDT and YNNKEL. The germline ends are 10 bases apart after V is trimmed by 0 bases and J by 4 bases. Collaborating institutions collected whole blood in K2EDTA tubes following their own protocols. For TCRbeta analysis, collaborators shipped samples in one of three forms: frozen whole blood, isolated PBMCs, or DNA extracted from either of those sample types. For this clone: The antigen it binds to is not known. One base away there is no much larger clone; base qualities are not given.

TCRbeta CDR3 regions were amplified from genomic DNA using the immunoSEQ Assay, a bias-controlled multiplex PCR. Per the original workflow: Within the assay, amplification of reference gene primers was used to estimate how many nucleated cells each sample contained. To quantify the absolute abundance of each unique TCRbeta CDR3 rearrangement, sequence reads were collapsed and filtered. For each sample, productive Simpson clonality was calculated as the square root of Simpson's diversity index across productive rearrangements. As stored in TCRdb, this immuneACCESS dataset retains in-frame rearrangements with V and J assigned. A fraction of the clones does not appear; measured against another copy, unresolved V genes explain less than half of the discrepancy, and the remainder lacks a known reason. Clone size and the V and J calls come from that table; the DNA yielded D and trimming. This sample has around 190,000 clones in its table, and about 80% of those were observed once. The ten largest clones add up to 6.5% of the sample.

Sequenced sample: peripheral blood. The rearranged segments are TRBV3-1 (or the pseudogene TRBV3-2) and TRBJ1-5; TRBD1 is a weak D gene call, 6 bases matching. This TCR was recovered from a man in his 70s with active or convalescent COVID-19. The CDR3 corresponds to CASSQDNRGNQPQHF. The DNA sequence follows: TGTGCCAGCAGCCAAGATAATAGGGGGAATCAGCCCCAGCATTTT.